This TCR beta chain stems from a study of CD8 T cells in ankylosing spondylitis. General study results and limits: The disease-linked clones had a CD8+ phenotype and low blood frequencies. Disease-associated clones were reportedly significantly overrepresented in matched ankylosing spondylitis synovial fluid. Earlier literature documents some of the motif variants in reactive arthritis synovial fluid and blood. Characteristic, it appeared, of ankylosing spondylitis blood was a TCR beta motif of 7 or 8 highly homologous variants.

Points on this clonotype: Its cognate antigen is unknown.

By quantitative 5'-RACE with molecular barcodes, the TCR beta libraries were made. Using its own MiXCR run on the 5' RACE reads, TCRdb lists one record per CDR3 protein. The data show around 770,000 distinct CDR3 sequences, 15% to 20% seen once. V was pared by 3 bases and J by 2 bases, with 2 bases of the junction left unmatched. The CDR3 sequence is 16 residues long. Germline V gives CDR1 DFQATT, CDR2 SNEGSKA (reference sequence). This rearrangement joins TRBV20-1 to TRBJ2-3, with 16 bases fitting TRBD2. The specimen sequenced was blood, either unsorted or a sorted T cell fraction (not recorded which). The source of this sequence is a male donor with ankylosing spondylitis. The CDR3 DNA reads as TGCAGTGCTAGGGGACTAGCGGGAGGGAACACAGATACGCAGTATTTT. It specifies CSARGLAGGNTDTQYF.